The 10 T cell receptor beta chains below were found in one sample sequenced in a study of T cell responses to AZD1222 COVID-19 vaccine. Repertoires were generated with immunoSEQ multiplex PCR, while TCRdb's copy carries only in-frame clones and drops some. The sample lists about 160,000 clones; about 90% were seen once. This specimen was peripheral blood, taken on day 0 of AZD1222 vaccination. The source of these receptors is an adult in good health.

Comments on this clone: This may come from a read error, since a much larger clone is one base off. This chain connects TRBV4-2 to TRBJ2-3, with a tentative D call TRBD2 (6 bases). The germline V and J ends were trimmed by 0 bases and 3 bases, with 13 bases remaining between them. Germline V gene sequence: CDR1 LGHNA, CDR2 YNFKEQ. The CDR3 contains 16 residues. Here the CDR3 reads CASSQDPTGDTDTQYF. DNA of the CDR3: TGTGCCAGCAGCCAAGATCCAACGGGGGATACAGATACGCAGTATTTT.

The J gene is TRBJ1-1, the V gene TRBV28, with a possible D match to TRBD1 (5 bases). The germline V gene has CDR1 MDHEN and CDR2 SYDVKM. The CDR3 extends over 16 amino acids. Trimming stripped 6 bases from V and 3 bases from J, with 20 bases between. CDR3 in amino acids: CASSIISGIGDTEAFF. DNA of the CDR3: TGTGCCAGCAGCATTATATCAGGGATTGGGGACACTGAAGCTTTCTTT.

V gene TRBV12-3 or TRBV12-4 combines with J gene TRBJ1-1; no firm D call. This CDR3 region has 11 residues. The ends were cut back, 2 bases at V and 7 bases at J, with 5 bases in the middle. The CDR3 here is CASSLPVEAFF. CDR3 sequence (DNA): TGTGCCAGCAGTTTACCCGTTGAAGCTTTCTTT.

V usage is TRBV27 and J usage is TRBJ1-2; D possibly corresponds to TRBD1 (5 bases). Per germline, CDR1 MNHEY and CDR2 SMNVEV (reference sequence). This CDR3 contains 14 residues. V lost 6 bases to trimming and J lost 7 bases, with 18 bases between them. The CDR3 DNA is TGTGCCAGCAGCCCAGGGTCGAGGGAGGCTGGCTACACCTTC. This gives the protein CASSPGSREAGYTF.

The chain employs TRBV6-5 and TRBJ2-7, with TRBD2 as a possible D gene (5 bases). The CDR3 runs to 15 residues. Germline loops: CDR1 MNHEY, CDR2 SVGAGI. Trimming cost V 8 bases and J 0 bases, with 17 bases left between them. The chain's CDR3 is CASRPLEVGSYEQYF. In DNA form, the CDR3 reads TGTGCCAGCCGTCCTTTGGAGGTCGGCTCCTACGAGCAGTACTTC.

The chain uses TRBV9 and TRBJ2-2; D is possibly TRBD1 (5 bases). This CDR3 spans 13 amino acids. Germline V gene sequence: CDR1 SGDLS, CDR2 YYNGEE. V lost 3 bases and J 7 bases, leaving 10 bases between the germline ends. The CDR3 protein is CASSGQTGGELFF. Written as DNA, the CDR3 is TGTGCCAGCAGCGGACAGACCGGCGGGGAGCTGTTTTTT.

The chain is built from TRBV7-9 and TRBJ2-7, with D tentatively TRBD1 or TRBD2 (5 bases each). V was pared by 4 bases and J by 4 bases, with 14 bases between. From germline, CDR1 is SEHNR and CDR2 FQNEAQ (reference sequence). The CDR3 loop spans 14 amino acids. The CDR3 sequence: CASSSTGATYEQYF. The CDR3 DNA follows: TGTGCCAGCAGCTCGACCGGGGCGACTTACGAGCAGTACTTC.

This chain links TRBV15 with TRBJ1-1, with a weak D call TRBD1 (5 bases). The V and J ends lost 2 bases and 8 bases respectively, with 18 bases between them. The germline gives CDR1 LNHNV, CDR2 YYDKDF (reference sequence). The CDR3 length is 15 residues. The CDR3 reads CATSRTTGALLEAFF. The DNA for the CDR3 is TGTGCCACCAGCAGAACAACCGGGGCCTTACTCGAAGCTTTCTTT.

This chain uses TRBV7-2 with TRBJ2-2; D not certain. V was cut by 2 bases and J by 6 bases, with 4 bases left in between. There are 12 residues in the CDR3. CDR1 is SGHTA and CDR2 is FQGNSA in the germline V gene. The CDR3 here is CASSLYPGELFF. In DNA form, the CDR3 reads TGTGCCAGCAGCTTATATCCCGGGGAGCTGTTTTTT.

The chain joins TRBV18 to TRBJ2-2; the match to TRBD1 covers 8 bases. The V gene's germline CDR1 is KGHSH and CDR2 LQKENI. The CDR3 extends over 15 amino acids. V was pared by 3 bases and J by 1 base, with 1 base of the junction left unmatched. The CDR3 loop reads CASSPGTGNTGELFF. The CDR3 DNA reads TGTGCCAGCTCACCCGGGACAGGGAACACCGGGGAGCTGTTTTTT.